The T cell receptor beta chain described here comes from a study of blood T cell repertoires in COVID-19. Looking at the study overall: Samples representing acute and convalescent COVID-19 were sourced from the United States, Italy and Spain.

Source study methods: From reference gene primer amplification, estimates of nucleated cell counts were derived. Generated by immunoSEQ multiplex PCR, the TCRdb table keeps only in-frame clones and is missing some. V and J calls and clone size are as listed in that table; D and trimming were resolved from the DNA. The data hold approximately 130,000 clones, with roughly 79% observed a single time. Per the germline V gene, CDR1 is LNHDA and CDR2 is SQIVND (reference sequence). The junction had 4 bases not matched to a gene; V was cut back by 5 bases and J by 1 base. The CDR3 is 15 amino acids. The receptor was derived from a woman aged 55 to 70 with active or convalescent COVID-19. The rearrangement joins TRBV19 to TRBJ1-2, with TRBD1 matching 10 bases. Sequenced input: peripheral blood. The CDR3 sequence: CASSYGQGVNYGYTF. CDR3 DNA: TGTGCCAGTAGTTACGGACAGGGGGTTAACTATGGCTACACCTTC.